Shown below are 14 T cell receptor beta chains from a single sample sequenced in a study of blood T cells in healthy people across ages. With a J-beta primer mix and a sample-barcoded 5' primer, a second PCR ran 7 to 11 cycles. Using its own MiXCR run on the 5' RACE reads, TCRdb lists one record per CDR3 protein. This table has some 790,000 distinct CDR3 sequences, under 35% appearing once. The specimen was blood. These receptors originate from a woman older than 75 in good health.

The chain is built from TRBV11-2 and TRBJ2-3, with 11 nucleotides matching TRBD2. V gave up 3 bases and J gave up 2 bases; unmatched junction bases: 4. The CDR3 is 16 residues long. Looked up from germline, CDR1 is SGHAT and CDR2 is FQNNGV. The CDR3 protein is CASSFLAGGATDTQYF. The DNA of the CDR3 is TGTGCCAGCAGCTTTTTAGCGGGGGGGGCCACAGATACGCAGTATTTT.

This clonotype was observed a few times. This clone may be a read error of a much larger clone one base away. J is TRBJ2-5 and V is TRBV7-9, with D tentatively TRBD2 (6 bases). The germline V gene encodes CDR1 SEHNR and CDR2 FQNEAQ (reference sequence). CDR3 length: 15 amino acids. CDR3 loop: CVSSLAGSFQETQYF. CDR3 in DNA: TGTGTCAGCAGCTTAGCCGGGAGTTTCCAAGAGACCCAGTACTTC. The variable domain in full, completed from reference TRBV7-9 and TRBJ2-5, reads DTGVSQNPRHKITKRGQNVTFRCDPISEHNRLYWYRQTLGQGPEFLTYFQNEAQLEKSRLLSDRFSAERPKGSFSTLEIQRTEQGDSAMYLCVSSLAGSFQETQYFGPGTRLLVL.

This clonotype came up a few times. The chain uses TRBV20-1 and TRBJ2-2; D possibly corresponds to TRBD2 (6 bases). The CDR3 has 14 residues. The V end lost 0 bases, the J end lost 5 bases, and 10 bases lay between the germline ends. From germline, CDR1 is DFQATT and CDR2 SNEGSKA (reference sequence). The CDR3 DNA reads TGCAGTGCTAGAGACGGGGGACGGACCGGGGAGCTGTTTTTT. Translated: CSARDGGRTGELFF.

This clonotype was seen ten or more times. V usage is TRBV6-5 and J usage is TRBJ1-1; D remains unclear. Trimming cost V 2 bases and J 1 base, with 5 bases left between them. CDR1 and CDR2 (germline): MNHEY, SVGAGI. The CDR3 spans 13 residues. CDR3 coding DNA: TGTGCCAGCAGTTACAGAACGAACACTGAAGCTTTCTTT. Protein product: CASSYRTNTEAFF.

As for this clonotype: One base away lies a much larger clone, so this may be a sequencing read error. V gene TRBV5-6 combines with J gene TRBJ2-3, with 10 bases lining up with TRBD2. From germline, CDR1 is SGHDT and CDR2 YYEEEE. This CDR3 has 15 residues. J lost 5 bases, V lost 1 base, and 4 bases had no gene match. The chain's CDR3 is CASSLISGGIDTQYF. The DNA of the CDR3 is TGTGCCAGCAGCTTGATTAGCGGGGGGATAGATACGCAGTATTTT.

This clonotype was recorded at least ten times. The V call is TRBV4-2, the J call TRBJ2-7; D perhaps matches TRBD1 (6 bases). The CDR3 totals 15 residues. Trimming took 4 bases from V and 6 from J, leaving 19 bases between them. Germline-derived CDR1 and CDR2 are LGHNA and YNFKEQ. The DNA for the CDR3 is TGTGCCAGCAGCCCTCGGGACGGGACACTCGGCGAGCAGTACTTC. Translating it yields CASSPRDGTLGEQYF.

The rearrangement joins TRBV29-1 to TRBJ2-7, with D uncertain. The J call may be incorrect, as the DNA end agrees better with TRBJ2-5. The CDR3 loop spans 15 amino acids. Germline values: CDR1 SQVTM, CDR2 ANQGSEA. The CDR3 region is CSVEGSVQHQETQYF. The DNA for the CDR3 is TGCAGCGTTGAAGGTTCAGTGCAGCACCAAGAGACCCAGTACTTC.

This clonotype was found many times. The chain carries TRBV7-2 and TRBJ2-3; D gene ambiguous. The CDR3 is 14 residues long. Per the germline V gene, CDR1 is SGHTA and CDR2 is FQGNSA. V lost 1 base to trimming and J lost 2 bases, with 7 bases between them. The DNA for the CDR3 is TGTGCCAGCAGCTTAGGGTACGCCACAGATACGCAGTATTTT. It yields the protein CASSLGYATDTQYF.

This clonotype was seen once. Since a much larger clone is just one base distant, this may be a read error. J is TRBJ2-5 and V is TRBV7-2, with a possible D match to TRBD1 (6 bases). Matching the DNA end better, TRBJ2-1 makes the J call doubtful. This CDR3 contains 15 residues. Germline V gene data show CDR1 as SGHTA and CDR2 as FQGNSA. The CDR3 DNA is TGTGCCAGCAGCCCCCGGTGGACAGCTCAAGAGACCCAGTTCTTC. It specifies CASSPRWTAQETQFF.

This clonotype has more than one count but fewer than ten. A read error is possible here, since a much larger clone lies one base away. This CDR3 reads CATSDLEAGRNEQFF. CDR3 bases: TGTGCCACCAGTGATTTGGAAGCGGGACGCAATGAGCAGTTCTTC. This rearrangement joins TRBV24-1 to TRBJ2-1; 7 nucleotides align to TRBD2. Germline V gene sequence: CDR1 KGHDR, CDR2 SFDVKD. This CDR3 spans 15 amino acids. Trimming at V came to 0 bases and at J to 6 bases, leaving 4 bases not matched to a gene.

This clonotype was recorded at least ten times. The rearrangement links TRBV6-2 or TRBV6-3 to TRBJ1-2; TRBD1 matches at 7 bases. V shed 6 bases, J shed 1 base, and the junction held 17 bases outside the gene matches. Germline V gene data show CDR1 as MNHEY and CDR2 as SVGEGT. The CDR3 loop spans 18 amino acids. CDR3 residues: CASRKPGQNPNRNYGYTF. The CDR3 DNA follows: TGTGCCAGCAGAAAACCGGGACAGAACCCAAATCGTAACTATGGCTACACCTTC.

On this clonotype itself: A much larger clone lies a single base off, so this may be a read error. The rearrangement links TRBV6-6 to TRBJ2-5; TRBD2 matches 10 bases. Germline loops: CDR1 MNHNY, CDR2 SVGAGI (reference sequence). CDR3 length: 17 amino acids. Unmatched junction bases numbered 13, after V lost 0 bases and J lost 9 bases. The CDR3 DNA is TGTGCCAGCAGTTACTCTAGAATAGCGGGGGGTGGGGAGGCCCAGTACTTC. It encodes CASSYSRIAGGGEAQYF.

This clonotype was recorded a few times. The chain links TRBV4-3 to TRBJ1-1; 7 bases are a match to TRBD1. Per the germline V gene, CDR1 is LGHNA and CDR2 is YSLEER. CDR3 length: 13 amino acids. The ends lost 4 bases at V and 4 bases at J; junction bases unmatched: 3. CDR3 DNA sequence: TGCGCCAGCAGCCCAGACAGGGCCACTGAAGCTTTCTTT. This codes for CASSPDRATEAFF.

V gene TRBV7-2 combines with J gene TRBJ2-1, with TRBD1 as a possible D gene (6 bases). This CDR3 contains 21 residues. V was trimmed by 1 base and J by 8 bases, leaving 33 bases between them. The germline V gene encodes CDR1 SGHTA and CDR2 FQGNSA. CDR3 loop: CASSLGPASSKTGTSLDEQFF. CDR3 DNA: TGTGCCAGCAGCTTAGGGCCCGCCAGCAGTAAGACCGGGACAAGCTTGGATGAGCAGTTCTTC.